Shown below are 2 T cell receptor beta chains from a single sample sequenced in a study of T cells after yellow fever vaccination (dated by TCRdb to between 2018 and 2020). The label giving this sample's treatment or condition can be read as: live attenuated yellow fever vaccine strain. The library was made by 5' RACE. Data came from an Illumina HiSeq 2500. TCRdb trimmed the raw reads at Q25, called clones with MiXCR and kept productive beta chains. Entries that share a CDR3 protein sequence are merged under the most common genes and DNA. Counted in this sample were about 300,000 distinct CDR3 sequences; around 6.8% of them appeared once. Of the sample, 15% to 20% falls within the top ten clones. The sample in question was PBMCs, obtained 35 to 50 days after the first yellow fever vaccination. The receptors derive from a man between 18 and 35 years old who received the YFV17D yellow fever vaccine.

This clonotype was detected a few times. For the CDR3, the DNA is TGTGCCAGCAGCTTACAACCGGGACAGAGGAATGAGCAGTTCTTC. The encoded protein is CASSLQPGQRNEQFF. The chain is built from TRBV7-3 and TRBJ2-1, with 7 bases fitting TRBD1. CDR3 length: 15 amino acids. Germline loops: CDR1 SGHTA, CDR2 FQGTGA. J gave up 7 bases and V 2 bases, and 8 bases lay outside the gene matches.

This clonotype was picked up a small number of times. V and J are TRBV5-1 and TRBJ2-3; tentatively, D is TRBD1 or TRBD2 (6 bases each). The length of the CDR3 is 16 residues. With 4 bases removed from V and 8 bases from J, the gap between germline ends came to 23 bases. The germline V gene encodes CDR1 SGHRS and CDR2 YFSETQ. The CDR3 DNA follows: TGCGCCAGCAGCCTCATTACCCACGCGAGGGGGGCTACGCAGTATTTT. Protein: CASSLITHARGATQYF. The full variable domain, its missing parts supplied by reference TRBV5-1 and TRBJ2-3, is KAGVTQTPRYLIKTRGQQVTLSCSPISGHRSVSWYQQTPGQGLQFLFEYFSETQRNKGNFPGRFSGRQFSNSRSEMNVSTLELGDSALYLCASSLITHARGATQYFGPGTRLTVL.